The 11 T cell receptor beta chains reported below all come from one sample, sequenced in a study of blood T cell repertoires in COVID-19. TCRdb's copy holds only in-frame clones and misses some; the assay was immunoSEQ multiplex PCR. The data hold about 270,000 clones, with 85% to 90% observed a single time. The sample consisted of PBMCs or T cells enriched from blood (not recorded which). These receptors all come from a woman aged 55-70 years in a cohort exposed to, infected with or recovered from COVID-19 (not recorded which).

A few counts support this clone. This rearrangement joins TRBV7-3 to TRBJ2-2, with 8 bases lining up with TRBD2. The CDR3 consists of 17 residues. The V segment lost 1 base and the J segment 1 base; nucleotides outside the gene matches: 5. The germline V gene has CDR1 SGHTA and CDR2 FQGTGA. The CDR3 sequence is CASSLSMAGGNTGELFF. The CDR3, as DNA: TGTGCCAGCAGCTTAAGTATGGCGGGAGGGAACACCGGGGAGCTGTTTTTT.

The chain is built from TRBV28 and TRBJ1-6; weak D call: TRBD1 (6 bases). With 5 bases removed from V and 14 bases from J, the gap between germline ends came to 19 bases. The CDR3 totals 14 residues. Germline CDR1 reads MDHEN; CDR2 reads SYDVKM. As DNA, the CDR3 is TGTGCCAGCAGTAATCGTGGGGGGGCGATTGCCCTCCACTTT. It codes for CASSNRGGAIALHF.

The chain uses TRBV24-1 and TRBJ2-7; D is unresolved. The CDR3 is 14 amino acids. Germline loops: CDR1 KGHDR, CDR2 SFDVKD. V was pared by 0 bases and J by 9 bases, with 14 bases between. The CDR3 DNA reads TGTGCCACCAGTGATTTGGACACCCGGAATGGGCAGTACTTC. Translation gives CATSDLDTRNGQYF.

The rearrangement joins TRBV18 to TRBJ1-6; D perhaps matches TRBD1 (6 bases). V lost 2 bases and J 8 bases, leaving 10 bases between the germline ends. In germline, CDR1 is KGHSH, CDR2 LQKENI. CDR3 length: 14 residues. The CDR3 sequence is CASSPAGADSPLHF. CDR3 coding DNA: TGTGCCAGCTCACCAGCAGGGGCGGATTCACCCCTCCACTTT.

V usage is TRBV28 and J usage is TRBJ1-2, with D possibly TRBD1 on 6 matching bases. CDR1 is MDHEN and CDR2 is SYDVKM in the germline V gene. Trimming removed 7 bases from V and 4 bases from J, with 16 bases in between. The CDR3 covers 14 residues. CDR3 coding DNA: TGTGCCAGCATGGTCCTAGAGGGGGTCTATGGCTACACCTTC. As protein: CASMVLEGVYGYTF.

The V call is TRBV7-9, the J call TRBJ2-2; D might be TRBD1 (6 bases). The CDR3 loop spans 15 amino acids. Trimming cost V 5 bases and J 7 bases, with 17 bases left between them. Per germline, CDR1 SEHNR and CDR2 FQNEAQ (reference sequence). The CDR3, as DNA: TGTGCCAGCAGCCGCAGGGGTCCCTACGGCGGGGAGCTGTTTTTT. Protein: CASSRRGPYGGELFF.

CDR3 nucleotide sequence: TGTGCCAGCAGTTTATGGCAGGGAAATCAGCCCCAGCATTTT. It yields the protein CASSLWQGNQPQHF. This rearrangement joins TRBV28 to TRBJ1-5, with D possibly TRBD1 on 5 matching bases. Trimming pared 0 bases from V and 4 bases from J, leaving 7 bases between. Germline loops: CDR1 MDHEN, CDR2 SYDVKM. The CDR3 covers 14 residues.

This chain links TRBV7-3 with TRBJ2-6; a possible D gene is TRBD2 (5 bases). The CDR3 is made up of 17 amino acids. Trimming removed 0 bases from V and 1 base from J, with 10 bases in between. Germline CDR1 SGHTA, CDR2 FQGTGA. CDR3 region: CASSLTLSGSGANVLTF. The CDR3 coding sequence is TGTGCCAGCAGCTTAACGCTATCGGGGTCTGGGGCCAACGTCCTGACTTTC.

V is TRBV2 and J is TRBJ2-7, with 9 nucleotides matching TRBD2. CDR1 and CDR2 (germline): SNHLY, FYNNEI. The CDR3 has 12 amino acids. The junction had 5 bases not matched to a gene; V was cut back by 9 bases and J by 5 bases. CDR3 DNA sequence: TGTGCCAGTAGCGGGAGTTTGAACGAGCAGTACTTC. Protein product: CASSGSLNEQYF. Supplemented by reference TRBV2 and TRBJ2-7, the full variable domain reads EPEVTQTPSHQVTQMGQEVILRCVPISNHLYFYWYRQILGQKVEFLVSFYNNEISEKSEIFDDQFSVERPDGSNFTLKIRSTKLEDSAMYFCASSGSLNEQYFGPGTRLTVT.

The gene calls are TRBV3-1 (or the pseudogene TRBV3-2) and TRBJ2-2, with 7 bases fitting TRBD2. The CDR3 has 18 residues. CDR1 LGHDT and CDR2 YNNKEL come from the germline V gene (reference sequence). The junction had 14 bases not matched to a gene; V was cut back by 0 bases and J by 7 bases. The CDR3 DNA sequence: TGTGCCAGCAGCCAAGAATGGCGGACTAGTGGAGTTGGCGGGGAGCTGTTTTTT. Translated, it gives CASSQEWRTSGVGGELFF.

CDR3: CATSDGKGVHRELFF. In DNA, the CDR3 is TGTGCCACCAGTGATGGGAAGGGGGTCCACCGGGAGCTGTTTTTT. The chain links TRBV24-1 to TRBJ2-2; perhaps TRBD1 as D (6 bases). Germline CDR1 is KGHDR and CDR2 is SFDVKD. Trimming pared 3 bases from V and 9 bases from J, leaving 16 bases between. The CDR3 is made up of 15 amino acids.